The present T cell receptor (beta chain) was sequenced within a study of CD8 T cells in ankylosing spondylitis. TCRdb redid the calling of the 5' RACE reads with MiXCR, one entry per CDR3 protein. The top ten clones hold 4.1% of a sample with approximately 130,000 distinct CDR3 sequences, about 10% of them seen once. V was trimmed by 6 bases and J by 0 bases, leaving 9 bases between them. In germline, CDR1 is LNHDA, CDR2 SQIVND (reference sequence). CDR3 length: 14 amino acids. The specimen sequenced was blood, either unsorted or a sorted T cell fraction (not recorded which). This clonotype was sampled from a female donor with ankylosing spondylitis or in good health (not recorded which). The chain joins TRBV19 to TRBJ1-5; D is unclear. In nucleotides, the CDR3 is TGTGCCAGTAGGAAAGGAGATAGCAATCAGCCCCAGCATTTT. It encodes CASRKGDSNQPQHF.